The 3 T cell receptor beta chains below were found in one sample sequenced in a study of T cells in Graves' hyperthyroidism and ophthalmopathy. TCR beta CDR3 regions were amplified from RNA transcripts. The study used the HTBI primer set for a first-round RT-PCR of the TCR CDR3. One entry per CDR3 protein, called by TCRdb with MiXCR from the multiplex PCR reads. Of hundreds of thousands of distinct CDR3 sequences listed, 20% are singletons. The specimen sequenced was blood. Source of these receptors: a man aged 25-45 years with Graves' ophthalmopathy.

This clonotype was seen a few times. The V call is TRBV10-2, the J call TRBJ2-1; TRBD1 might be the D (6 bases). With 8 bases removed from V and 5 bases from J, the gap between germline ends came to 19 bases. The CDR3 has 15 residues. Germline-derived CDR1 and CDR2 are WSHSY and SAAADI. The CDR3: CASLTFRGGDNEQFF. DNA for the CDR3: TGCGCCAGCCTCACATTCAGGGGTGGCGACAATGAGCAGTTCTTC.

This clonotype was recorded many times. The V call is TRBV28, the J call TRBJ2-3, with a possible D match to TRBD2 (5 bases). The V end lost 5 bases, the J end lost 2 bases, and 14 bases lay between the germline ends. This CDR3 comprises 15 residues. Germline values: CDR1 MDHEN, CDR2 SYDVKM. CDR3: CASSLEGLYTDTQYF. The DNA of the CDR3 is TGTGCCAGCAGTCTGGAAGGACTTTACACAGATACGCAGTATTTT. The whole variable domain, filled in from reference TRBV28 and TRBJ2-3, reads DVKVTQSSRYLVKRTGEKVFLECVQDMDHENMFWYRQDPGLGLRLIYFSYDVKMKEKGDIPEGYSVSREKKERFSLILESASTNQTSMYLCASSLEGLYTDTQYFGPGTRLTVL.

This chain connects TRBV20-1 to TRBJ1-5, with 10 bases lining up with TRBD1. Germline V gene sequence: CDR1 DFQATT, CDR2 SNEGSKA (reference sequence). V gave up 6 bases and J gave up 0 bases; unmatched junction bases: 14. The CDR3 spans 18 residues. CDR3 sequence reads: CSAVLLGQGYHSNQPQHF. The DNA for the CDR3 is TGCAGTGCCGTACTCTTGGGACAGGGGTATCATAGCAATCAGCCCCAGCATTTT.